What follows are 6 T cell receptor beta chains derived from one specimen sequenced in a study of T cell repertoires in cytomegalovirus infection. TCRdb analysed the reads with MiXCR anew, one entry per CDR3 protein. The sample holds about 500,000 distinct CDR3 sequences, 33% seen once. These receptors lack a known antigen. Here the sequenced sample was cultured PBMCs, taken from culture after CMV antigen stimulation. These receptor sequences come from a human donor in good health (CMV status not recorded). Some clones in this sample may be carry-over from other donors' samples.

This clonotype was seen a handful of times. This chain joins TRBV19 and TRBJ2-7; 9 bases line up with TRBD2. Germline lookup yields CDR1 LNHDA and CDR2 SQIVND (reference sequence). The CDR3 runs 13 residues. With 4 bases clipped from V and 6 bases from J, the junction kept 4 bases outside the gene matches. CDR3 bases: TGTGCCAGTAGTACGTTGACTAGCGGCGAGCAGTACTTC. Translation gives CASSTLTSGEQYF.

This clonotype was detected ten times or more. V gene TRBV7-2 combines with J gene TRBJ2-3; D is undetermined. Germline-derived CDR1 and CDR2 are SGHTA and FQGNSA. Trimming took off 5 bases at V and 2 bases at J, with 5 bases between the two ends. This CDR3 comprises 12 residues. The CDR3 DNA follows: TGTGCCAGCAGCGAGTACACAGATACGCAGTATTTT. Its protein product is CASSEYTDTQYF.

This clonotype showed up many times. The rearrangement uses TRBV7-2 and TRBJ1-1, with a possible D match to TRBD1 (6 bases). The V end was cut by 6 bases, the J end by 4 bases, with 12 bases between. Germline V gene sequence: CDR1 SGHTA, CDR2 FQGNSA. The CDR3 is 13 residues long. The CDR3 here is CASSFLGGTEAFF. For the CDR3, the DNA is TGTGCCAGCAGTTTCCTAGGGGGCACTGAAGCTTTCTTT.

This clonotype has more than one count but fewer than ten. This rearrangement joins TRBV11-2 to TRBJ2-1; the D gene is possibly TRBD2 (7 bases). V lost 6 bases and J 2 bases, leaving 17 bases between the germline ends. The germline gives CDR1 SGHAT, CDR2 FQNNGV. The CDR3 has 16 residues. The CDR3 is CASRGGGRGTYNEQFF. DNA for the CDR3: TGTGCCAGCAGAGGGGGGGGTAGGGGCACCTACAATGAGCAGTTCTTC.

This clonotype was counted ten times or more. DNA of the CDR3: TGTGCCAGCAGCTTAGCCCGGGACAGATCCTATGGCTACACCTTC. It codes for CASSLARDRSYGYTF. V usage is TRBV7-2 and J usage is TRBJ1-2; TRBD1 matches at 7 bases. The germline V gene encodes CDR1 SGHTA and CDR2 FQGNSA. This CDR3 has 15 residues. Trimming removed 0 bases from V and 4 bases from J; junction bases left unmatched: 5.

This clonotype was detected ten times or more. The rearrangement uses TRBV7-2 and TRBJ2-1; 14 nucleotides match TRBD2. The length of the CDR3 is 15 residues. Germline V gene data show CDR1 as SGHTA and CDR2 as FQGNSA. V trimming: 5 bases; J trimming: 7 bases; junction bases outside the gene matches: 4. DNA for the CDR3: TGTGCCAGCAGCCCGAGGACTAGCGGGAGGAATGAGCAGTTCTTC. It translates to CASSPRTSGRNEQFF.